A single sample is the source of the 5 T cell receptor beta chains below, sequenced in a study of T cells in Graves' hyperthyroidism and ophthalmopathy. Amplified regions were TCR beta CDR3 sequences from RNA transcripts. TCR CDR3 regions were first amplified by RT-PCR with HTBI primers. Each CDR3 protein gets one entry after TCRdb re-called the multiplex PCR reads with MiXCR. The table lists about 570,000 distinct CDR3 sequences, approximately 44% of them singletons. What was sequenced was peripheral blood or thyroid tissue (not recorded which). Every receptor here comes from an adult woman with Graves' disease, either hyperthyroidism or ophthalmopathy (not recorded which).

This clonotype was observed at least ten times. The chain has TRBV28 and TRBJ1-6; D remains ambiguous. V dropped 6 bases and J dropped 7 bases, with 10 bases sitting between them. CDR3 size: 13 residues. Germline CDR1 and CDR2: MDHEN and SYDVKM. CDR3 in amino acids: CASRRTGNSPLHF. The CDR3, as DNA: TGTGCCAGCAGGCGGACGGGGAATTCACCCCTCCACTTT.

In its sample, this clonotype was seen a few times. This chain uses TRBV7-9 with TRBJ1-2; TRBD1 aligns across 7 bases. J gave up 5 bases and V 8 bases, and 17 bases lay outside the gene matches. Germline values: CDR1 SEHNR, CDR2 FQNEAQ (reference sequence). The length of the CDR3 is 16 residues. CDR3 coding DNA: TGTGCCAGCTCAAAAGGACAGGAGGCCGGCGGTTATGGCTACACCTTC. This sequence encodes CASSKGQEAGGYGYTF.

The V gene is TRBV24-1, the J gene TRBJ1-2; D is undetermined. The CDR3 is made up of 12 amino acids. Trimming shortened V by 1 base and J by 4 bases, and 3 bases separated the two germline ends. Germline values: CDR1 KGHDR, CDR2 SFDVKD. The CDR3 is CATSDFGYGYTF. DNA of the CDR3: TGTGCCACCAGTGATTTCGGCTATGGCTACACCTTC.

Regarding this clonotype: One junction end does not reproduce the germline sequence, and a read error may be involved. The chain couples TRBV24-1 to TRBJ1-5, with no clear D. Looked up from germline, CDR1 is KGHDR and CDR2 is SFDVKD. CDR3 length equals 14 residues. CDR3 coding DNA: TGTGCCAGCAGTTTGCGGGGTTCGGAACAGCCCCAGCATTTT. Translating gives CASSLRGSEQPQHF.

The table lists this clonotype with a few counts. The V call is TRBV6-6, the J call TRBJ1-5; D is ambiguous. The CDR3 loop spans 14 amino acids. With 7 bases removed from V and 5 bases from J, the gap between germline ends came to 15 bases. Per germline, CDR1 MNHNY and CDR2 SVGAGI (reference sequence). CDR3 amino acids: CASTPRAGDQPQHF. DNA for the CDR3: TGTGCCAGCACCCCCCGGGCTGGGGATCAGCCCCAGCATTTT.